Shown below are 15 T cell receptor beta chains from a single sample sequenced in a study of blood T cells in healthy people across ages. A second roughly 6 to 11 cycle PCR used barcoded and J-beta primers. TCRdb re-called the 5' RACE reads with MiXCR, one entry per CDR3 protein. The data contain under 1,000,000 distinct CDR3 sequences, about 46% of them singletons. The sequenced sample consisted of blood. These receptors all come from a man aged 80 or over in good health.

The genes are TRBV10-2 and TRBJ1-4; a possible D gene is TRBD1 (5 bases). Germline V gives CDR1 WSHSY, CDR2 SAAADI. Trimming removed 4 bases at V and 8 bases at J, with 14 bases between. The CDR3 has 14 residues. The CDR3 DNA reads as TGCGCCAGCAGTGGGCAGGGTGGTGAGGAAAAACTGTTTTTT. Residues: CASSGQGGEEKLFF.

The CDR3 region is CASSFPLSQETQYF. DNA for the CDR3: TGTGCCAGCAGCTTTCCCCTTAGTCAAGAGACCCAGTACTTC. The chain joins TRBV7-8 to TRBJ2-5, with unresolved D. Germline V gives CDR1 SGHVS, CDR2 FQNEAQ. Trimming left V 3 bases short and J 2 bases short, with 10 bases between. The CDR3 length is 14 residues. The entire variable domain, with the rest obtained from reference TRBV7-8 and TRBJ2-5, is as follows: GAGVSQSPRYKVAKRGQDVALRCDPISGHVSLFWYQQALGQGPEFLTYFQNEAQLDKSGLPSDRFFAERPEGSVSTLKIQRTQQEDSAVYLCASSFPLSQETQYFGPGTRLLVL.

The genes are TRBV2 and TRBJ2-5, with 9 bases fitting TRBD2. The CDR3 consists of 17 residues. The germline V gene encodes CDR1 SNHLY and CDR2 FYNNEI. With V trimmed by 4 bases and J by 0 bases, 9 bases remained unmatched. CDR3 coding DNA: TGTGCCAGCAGTGGACTTAGCGGGAGCGCTAACCAAGAGACCCAGTACTTC. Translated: CASSGLSGSANQETQYF.

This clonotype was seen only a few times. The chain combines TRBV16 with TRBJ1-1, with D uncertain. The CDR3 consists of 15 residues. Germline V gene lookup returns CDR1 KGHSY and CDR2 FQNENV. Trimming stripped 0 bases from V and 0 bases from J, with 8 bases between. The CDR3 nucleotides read TGTGCCAGCAGCCAATCGACGGGTGTGAACACTGAAGCTTTCTTT. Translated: CASSQSTGVNTEAFF.

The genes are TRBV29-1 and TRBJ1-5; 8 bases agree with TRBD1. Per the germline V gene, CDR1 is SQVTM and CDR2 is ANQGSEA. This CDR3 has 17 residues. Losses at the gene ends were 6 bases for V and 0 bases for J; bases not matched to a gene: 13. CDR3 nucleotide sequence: TGCAGCGTCTCAGGACAGGGTGAATTAGGTAGCAATCAGCCCCAGCATTTT. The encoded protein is CSVSGQGELGSNQPQHF.

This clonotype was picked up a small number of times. The CDR3 protein is CASSPEGSYEQYF. DNA of the CDR3: TGTGCCAGCAGTCCGGAAGGTTCCTACGAGCAGTACTTC. V and J are TRBV2 and TRBJ2-4; D is unresolved. Gene TRBJ2-7 matches the end of the DNA better, so the J call may be wrong. Germline loops: CDR1 SNHLY, CDR2 FYNNEI. The CDR3 runs 13 residues.

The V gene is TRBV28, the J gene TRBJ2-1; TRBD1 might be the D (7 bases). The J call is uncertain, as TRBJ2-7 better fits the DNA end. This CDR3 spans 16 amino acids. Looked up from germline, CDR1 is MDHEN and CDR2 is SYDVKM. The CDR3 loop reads CASRLSLTGAGYEQYF. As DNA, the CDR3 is TGTGCCAGCAGGCTATCTTTAACAGGGGCGGGATACGAGCAGTACTTC.

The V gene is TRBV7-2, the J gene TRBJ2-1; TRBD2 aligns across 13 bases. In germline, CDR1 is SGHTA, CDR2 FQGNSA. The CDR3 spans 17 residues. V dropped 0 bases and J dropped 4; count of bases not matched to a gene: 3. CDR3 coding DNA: TGTGCCAGCAGCTTAGCGAGGACTAGCGGGGGATACAATGAGCAGTTCTTC. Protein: CASSLARTSGGYNEQFF.

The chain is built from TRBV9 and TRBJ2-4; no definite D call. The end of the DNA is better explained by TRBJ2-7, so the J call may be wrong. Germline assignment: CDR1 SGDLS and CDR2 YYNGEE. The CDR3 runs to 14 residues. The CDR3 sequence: CASSVDSVSYEQYF. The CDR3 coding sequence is TGTGCCAGCAGCGTAGATTCAGTTTCCTACGAGCAGTACTTC.

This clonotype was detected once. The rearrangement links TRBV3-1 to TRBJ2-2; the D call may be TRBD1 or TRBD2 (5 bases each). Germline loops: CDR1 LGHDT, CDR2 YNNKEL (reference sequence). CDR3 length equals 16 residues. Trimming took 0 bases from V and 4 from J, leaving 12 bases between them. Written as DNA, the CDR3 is TGTGCCAGCAGCCAAGAAGTGGGGACGAGCACCGGGGAGCTGTTTTTT. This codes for CASSQEVGTSTGELFF.

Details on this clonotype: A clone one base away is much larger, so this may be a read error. The CDR3 region is CAGSLDDGYNQPQHF. The CDR3 nucleotides are TGCGCCGGCAGCTTGGATGACGGTTACAATCAGCCCCAGCATTTT. The V call is TRBV5-1, the J call TRBJ1-5; D call uncertain. CDR1 is SGHRS and CDR2 is YFSETQ in the germline V gene. The CDR3 is 15 amino acids.

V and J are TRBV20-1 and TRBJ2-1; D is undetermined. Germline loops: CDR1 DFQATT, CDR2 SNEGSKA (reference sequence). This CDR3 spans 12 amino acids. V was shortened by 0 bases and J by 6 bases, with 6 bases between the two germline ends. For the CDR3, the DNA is TGCAGTGCTAGAGAGCCAGGCAATGAGCAGTTCTTC. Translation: CSAREPGNEQFF.

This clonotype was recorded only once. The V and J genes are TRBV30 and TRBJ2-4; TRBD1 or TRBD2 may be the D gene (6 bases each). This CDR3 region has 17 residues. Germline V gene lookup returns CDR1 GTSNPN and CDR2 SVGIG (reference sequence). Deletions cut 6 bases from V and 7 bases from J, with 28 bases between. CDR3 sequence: CACGGSGGPRGWNIQYF. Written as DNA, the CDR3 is TGTGCCTGCGGGGGCAGCGGCGGACCAAGAGGGTGGAACATTCAGTACTTC. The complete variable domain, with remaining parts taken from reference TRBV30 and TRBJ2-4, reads SQTIHQWPATLVQPVGSPLSLECTVEGTSNPNLYWYRQAAGRGLQLLFYSVGIGQISSEVPQNLSASRPQDRQFILSSKKLLLSDSGFYLCACGGSGGPRGWNIQYFGAGTRLSVL.

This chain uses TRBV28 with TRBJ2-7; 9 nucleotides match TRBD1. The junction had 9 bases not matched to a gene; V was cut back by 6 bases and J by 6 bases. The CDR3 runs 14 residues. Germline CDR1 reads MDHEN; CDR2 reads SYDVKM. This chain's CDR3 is CASRLTGGGSEQYF. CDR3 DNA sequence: TGTGCCAGCAGGTTGACAGGGGGGGGTAGCGAGCAGTACTTC.

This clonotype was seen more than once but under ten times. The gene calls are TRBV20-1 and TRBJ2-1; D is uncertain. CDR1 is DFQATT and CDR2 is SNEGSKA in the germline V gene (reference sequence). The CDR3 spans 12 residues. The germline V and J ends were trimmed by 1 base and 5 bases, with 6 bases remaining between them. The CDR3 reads CSARARNNEQFF. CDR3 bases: TGCAGTGCTAGAGCTAGGAACAATGAGCAGTTCTTC.